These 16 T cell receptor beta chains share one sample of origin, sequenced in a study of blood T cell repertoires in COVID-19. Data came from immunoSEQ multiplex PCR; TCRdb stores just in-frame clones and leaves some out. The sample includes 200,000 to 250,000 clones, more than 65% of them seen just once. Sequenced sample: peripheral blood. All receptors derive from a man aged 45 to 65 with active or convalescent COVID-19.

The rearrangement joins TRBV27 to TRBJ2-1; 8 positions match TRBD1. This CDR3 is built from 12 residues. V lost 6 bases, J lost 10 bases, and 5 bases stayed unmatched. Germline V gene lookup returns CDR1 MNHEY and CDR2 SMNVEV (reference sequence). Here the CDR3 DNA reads TGTGCCAGCAGCCGACAGGGGTTGGAGCAGTTCTTC. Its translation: CASSRQGLEQFF.

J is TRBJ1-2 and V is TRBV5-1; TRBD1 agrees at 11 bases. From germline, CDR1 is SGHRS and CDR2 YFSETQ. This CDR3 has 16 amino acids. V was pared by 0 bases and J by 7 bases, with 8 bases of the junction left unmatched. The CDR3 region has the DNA TGCGCCAGCAGCTTGGAGTCCGGGACAGGGGGTAGTGGCTACACCTTC. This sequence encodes CASSLESGTGGSGYTF.

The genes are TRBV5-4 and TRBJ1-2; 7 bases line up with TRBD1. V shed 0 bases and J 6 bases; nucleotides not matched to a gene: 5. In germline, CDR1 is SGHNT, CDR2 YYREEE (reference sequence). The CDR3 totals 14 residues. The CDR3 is CASSLGRGMDGYTF. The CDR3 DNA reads TGTGCCAGCAGCTTGGGCAGGGGGATGGATGGCTACACCTTC.

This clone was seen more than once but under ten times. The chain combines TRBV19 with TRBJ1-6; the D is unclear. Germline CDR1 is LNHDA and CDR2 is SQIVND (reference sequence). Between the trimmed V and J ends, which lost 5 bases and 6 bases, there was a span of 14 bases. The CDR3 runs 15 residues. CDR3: CASSLTDTVNSPLHF. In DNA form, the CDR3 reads TGTGCCAGTAGTCTAACAGATACAGTTAATTCACCCCTCCACTTT.

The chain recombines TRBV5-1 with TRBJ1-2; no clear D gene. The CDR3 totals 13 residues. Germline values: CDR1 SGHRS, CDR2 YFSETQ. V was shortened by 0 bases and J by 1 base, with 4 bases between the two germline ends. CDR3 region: CASSLDSNYGYTF. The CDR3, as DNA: TGCGCCAGCAGCTTGGACAGTAACTATGGCTACACCTTC.

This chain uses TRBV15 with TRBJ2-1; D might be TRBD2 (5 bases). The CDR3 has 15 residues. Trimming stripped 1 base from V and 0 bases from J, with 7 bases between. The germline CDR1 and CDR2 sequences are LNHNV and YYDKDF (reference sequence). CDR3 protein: CATSRGRSSYNEQFF. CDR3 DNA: TGTGCCACCAGCAGAGGGAGGAGCTCCTACAATGAGCAGTTCTTC.

CDR3 region: CASSLGLAGGVGETQYF. CDR3 coding DNA: TGTGCCAGCAGCTTGGGGCTAGCGGGGGGAGTAGGAGAGACCCAGTACTTC. The chain couples TRBV5-8 to TRBJ2-5; TRBD2 agrees at 11 bases. The CDR3 spans 17 residues. Per the germline V gene, CDR1 is SGHTS and CDR2 is YDEGEE. V lost 0 bases, J lost 4 bases, and 8 bases stayed unmatched.

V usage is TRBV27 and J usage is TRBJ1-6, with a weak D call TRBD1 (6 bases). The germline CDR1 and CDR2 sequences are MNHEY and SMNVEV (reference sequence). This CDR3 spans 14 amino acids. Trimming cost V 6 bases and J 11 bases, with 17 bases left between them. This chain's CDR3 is CASSWGGAIAPLHF. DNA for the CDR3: TGTGCCAGCAGCTGGGGGGGGGCGATTGCACCCCTCCACTTT.

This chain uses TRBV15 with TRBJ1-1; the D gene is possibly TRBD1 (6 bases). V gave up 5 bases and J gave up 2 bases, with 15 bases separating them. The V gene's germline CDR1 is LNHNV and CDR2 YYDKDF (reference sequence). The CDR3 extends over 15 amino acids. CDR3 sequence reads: CATSVHREFNTEAFF. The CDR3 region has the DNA TGTGCCACCAGCGTACACAGGGAATTTAACACTGAAGCTTTCTTT.

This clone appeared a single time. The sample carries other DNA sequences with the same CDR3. The CDR3 is CASSPTGLTDTQYF. DNA for the CDR3: TGTGCCAGCTCACCGACAGGACTCACAGATACGCAGTATTTT. The V call is TRBV18, the J call TRBJ2-3; possibly TRBD1 for D (6 bases). CDR1 and CDR2 from the germline V gene are KGHSH and LQKENI. Trimming stripped 3 bases from V and 2 bases from J, with 9 bases between. There are 14 residues in the CDR3.

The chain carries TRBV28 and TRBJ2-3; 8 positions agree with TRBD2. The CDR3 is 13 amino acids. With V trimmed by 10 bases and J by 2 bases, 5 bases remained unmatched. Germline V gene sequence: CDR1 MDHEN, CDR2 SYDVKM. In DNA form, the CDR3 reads TGTGCCACCAATAGCGGGGCCACAGATACGCAGTATTTT. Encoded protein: CATNSGATDTQYF.

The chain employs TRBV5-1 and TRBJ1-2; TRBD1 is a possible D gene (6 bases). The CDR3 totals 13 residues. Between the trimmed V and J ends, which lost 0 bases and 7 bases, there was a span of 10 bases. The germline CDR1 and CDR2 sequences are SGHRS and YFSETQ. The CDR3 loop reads CASSLDRAVGYTF. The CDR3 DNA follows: TGCGCCAGCAGCTTGGACAGGGCGGTTGGCTACACCTTC. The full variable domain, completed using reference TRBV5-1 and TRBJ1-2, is KAGVTQTPRYLIKTRGQQVTLSCSPISGHRSVSWYQQTPGQGLQFLFEYFSETQRNKGNFPGRFSGRQFSNSRSEMNVSTLELGDSALYLCASSLDRAVGYTFGSGTRLTVV.

CDR3: CASSYRDRDQPQHF. The CDR3 DNA reads as TGTGCCAGCAGTTACCGGGACAGGGATCAGCCCCAGCATTTT. The V and J genes are TRBV28 and TRBJ1-5; 9 positions agree with TRBD1. The germline CDR1 and CDR2 sequences are MDHEN and SYDVKM. CDR3 length equals 14 residues. Trimming took 4 bases from V and 5 from J; bases not matched to a gene: 3.

Here the CDR3 reads CASSLRGQETQYF. CDR3 bases: TGTGCCAGCAGCTTAAGGGGGCAAGAGACCCAGTACTTC. The chain carries TRBV11-2 and TRBJ2-5, with D possibly TRBD1 on 6 matching bases. V was pared by 2 bases and J by 2 bases, with 6 bases between. The CDR3 sequence is 13 residues long. In germline, CDR1 is SGHAT, CDR2 FQNNGV.

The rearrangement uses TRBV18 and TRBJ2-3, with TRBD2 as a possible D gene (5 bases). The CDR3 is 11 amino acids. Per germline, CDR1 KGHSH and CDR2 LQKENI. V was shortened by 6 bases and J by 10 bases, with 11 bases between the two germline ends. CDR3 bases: TGTGCCAGCTCCGATGGACTGTCGCAGTATTTT. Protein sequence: CASSDGLSQYF.

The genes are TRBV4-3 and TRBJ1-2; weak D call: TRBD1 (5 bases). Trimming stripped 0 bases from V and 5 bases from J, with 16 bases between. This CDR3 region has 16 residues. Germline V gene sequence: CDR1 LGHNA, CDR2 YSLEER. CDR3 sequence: CASSQELYGGNYGYTF. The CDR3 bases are TGCGCCAGCAGCCAAGAGTTGTATGGGGGGAATTATGGCTACACCTTC.